The 10 T cell receptor beta chains presented below share a single source sample, sequenced in a study of glioma-infiltrating T cells after dendritic cell vaccination. Clones were read by immunoSEQ multiplex PCR, and TCRdb kept only the in-frame ones, dropping some. The sample shows fewer than 110,000 clones, 80% to 90% of them seen only once. Sequences were derived from blood, sampled before dendritic cell vaccination. Every receptor here comes from a human donor with glioblastoma.

This chain connects TRBV11-2 to TRBJ1-1; 9 nucleotides line up with TRBD1. The CDR3 has 14 amino acids. V was pared by 8 bases and J by 6 bases, with 10 bases of the junction left unmatched. Germline V gene lookup returns CDR1 SGHAT and CDR2 FQNNGV. CDR3 amino acids: CASGEADRGAEAFF. In DNA, the CDR3 is TGTGCCAGCGGAGAAGCGGACAGGGGAGCTGAAGCTTTCTTT. The full variable domain, rest sourced from reference TRBV11-2 and TRBJ1-1, is EAGVAQSPRYKIIEKRQSVAFWCNPISGHATLYWYQQILGQGPKLLIQFQNNGVVDDSQLPKDRFSAERLKGVDSTLKIQPAKLEDSAVYLCASGEADRGAEAFFGQGTRLTVV.

The chain employs TRBV11-2 and TRBJ2-5; TRBD2 aligns across 7 bases. CDR1 and CDR2 from the germline V gene are SGHAT and FQNNGV. V lost 3 bases, J lost 9 bases, and 10 bases stayed unmatched. The CDR3 contains 14 residues. DNA of the CDR3: TGTGCCAGCAGCTTGGGACTCCCTCGGGGGGCCCAGTACTTC. It translates to CASSLGLPRGAQYF. Looking up the rest from reference TRBV11-2 and TRBJ2-5 gives the full variable domain: EAGVAQSPRYKIIEKRQSVAFWCNPISGHATLYWYQQILGQGPKLLIQFQNNGVVDDSQLPKDRFSAERLKGVDSTLKIQPAKLEDSAVYLCASSLGLPRGAQYFGPGTRLLVL.

V is TRBV19 and J is TRBJ1-1; 8 nucleotides line up with TRBD1. CDR3 length: 15 residues. CDR1 and CDR2 from the germline V gene are LNHDA and SQIVND (reference sequence). Germline trimming cut 4 bases from V and 5 bases from J; bases unmatched to any gene: 9. The CDR3 DNA reads as TGTGCCAGTAGTAACAGACAGGGGATAGAGACTGAAGCTTTCTTT. It is translated as CASSNRQGIETEAFF. The entire variable domain, with the rest obtained from reference TRBV19 and TRBJ1-1, is as follows: DGGITQSPKYLFRKEGQNVTLSCEQNLNHDAMYWYRQDPGQGLRLIYYSQIVNDFQKGDIAEGYSVSREKKESFPLTVTSAQKNPTAFYLCASSNRQGIETEAFFGQGTRLTVV.

In regard to this clone: Mismatch with germline at one junction end may stem from a read error. This CDR3 is also generated by other DNA sequences in the sample. The J gene is TRBJ2-5, the V gene TRBV13; 14 nucleotides match TRBD2. Looked up from germline, CDR1 is PRHDT and CDR2 is FYEKMQ (reference sequence). CDR3 length equals 16 residues. The CDR3 protein is CASSLGLAGGQETQYF. In nucleotides, the CDR3 is TGCGCCAGCAGCTTAGGACTAGCGGGGGGCCAAGAGACCCAGTACTTC. The whole variable domain, filled in from reference TRBV13 and TRBJ2-5, reads AAGVIQSPRHLIKEKRETATLKCYPIPRHDTVYWYQQGPGQDPQFLISFYEKMQSDKGSIPDRFSAQQFSDYHSELNMSSLELGDSALYFCASSLGLAGGQETQYFGPGTRLLVL.

This clone was recorded once. The chain carries TRBV30 and TRBJ2-5; TRBD2 is a possible D gene (7 bases). V was shortened by 0 bases and J by 5 bases, with 13 bases between the two germline ends. There are 14 residues in the CDR3. CDR1 and CDR2 from the germline V gene are GTSNPN and SVGIG (reference sequence). The CDR3 loop is CAWSVLGRGETQYF. Here the CDR3 DNA reads TGTGCCTGGAGTGTACTGGGGAGGGGGGAGACCCAGTACTTC.

This clone was seen just once. The rearrangement links TRBV9 to TRBJ2-2; tentatively, D is TRBD2 (6 bases). With 0 bases removed from V and 1 base from J, the gap between germline ends came to 10 bases. CDR3 length: 16 amino acids. Germline CDR1 reads SGDLS; CDR2 reads YYNGEE. CDR3 bases: TGTGCCAGCAGCGTAGAGACTAGGGAGAACACCGGGGAGCTGTTTTTT. It specifies CASSVETRENTGELFF. Based on the CDR3 plus reference TRBV9 and TRBJ2-2, the full variable domain is DSGVTQTPKHLITATGQRVTLRCSPRSGDLSVYWYQQSLDQGLQFLIQYYNGEERAKGNILERFSAQQFPDLHSELNLSSLELGDSALYFCASSVETRENTGELFFGEGSRLTVL.

The chain's CDR3 is CASSPPIGGAQGSGYTF. The CDR3 DNA sequence: TGTGCCAGCTCACCACCGATTGGGGGGGCGCAGGGCTCCGGCTACACCTTC. The V gene is TRBV18, the J gene TRBJ1-2; D is possibly TRBD1 (6 bases). Trimming removed 0 bases from V and 8 bases from J, with 22 bases in between. The CDR3 is 17 residues long. The germline gives CDR1 KGHSH, CDR2 LQKENI.

This clone came up once. V gene TRBV27 combines with J gene TRBJ1-1; 9 positions match TRBD1. CDR1 is MNHEY and CDR2 is SMNVEV in the germline V gene (reference sequence). This CDR3 region has 16 residues. J was trimmed by 4 bases and V by 3 bases; bases with no gene match: 9. The CDR3 DNA is TGTGCCAGCAGTTTGACAGGGGGACTCTGGGTCACTGAAGCTTTCTTT. It translates to CASSLTGGLWVTEAFF.

Regarding this clone: At one end the junction does not follow the germline gene, possibly because of a read error. CDR3 region: CASSPGQGKPEKYF. The CDR3 nucleotides read TGTGCCAGCTCACCGGGACAGGGTAAACCCGAGAAGTACTTC. The genes are TRBV18 and TRBJ2-7, with 9 bases lining up with TRBD1. This CDR3 comprises 14 residues. The germline V gene encodes CDR1 KGHSH and CDR2 LQKENI.

The chain has TRBV11-3 and TRBJ1-1, with D perhaps matching TRBD1 (6 bases). Trimming removed 6 bases from V and 4 bases from J, with 15 bases in between. The CDR3 runs to 14 residues. Germline CDR1 SGHNT, CDR2 YENEEA. The CDR3 is CASSRTVGATEAFF. Written as DNA, the CDR3 is TGTGCCAGCAGTCGGACAGTGGGGGCCACTGAAGCTTTCTTT.